One sample yielded the 27 T cell receptor beta chains listed below, sequenced in a study of T cell responses to AZD1222 COVID-19 vaccine. Produced via immunoSEQ multiplex PCR; TCRdb's table is partial and in-frame only. In the table there are around 160,000 clones, around 89% of which are singletons. The sample was peripheral blood, taken on day 0 of AZD1222 vaccination. These receptor sequences come from an adult in good health.

V gene TRBV28 combines with J gene TRBJ2-5; TRBD1 matches 7 bases. J gave up 4 bases and V 6 bases, and 11 bases lay outside the gene matches. This CDR3 is built from 15 residues. CDR1 is MDHEN and CDR2 is SYDVKM in the germline V gene. CDR3 loop: CASRVGGPRGETQYF. In nucleotides, the CDR3 is TGTGCCAGCAGAGTAGGGGGCCCGCGAGGAGAGACCCAGTACTTC.

DNA of the CDR3: TGTGCCAGTAGGACCCAAAATTTTCCTGTGTATAGCAATCAGCCCCAGCATTTT. It yields the protein CASRTQNFPVYSNQPQHF. The chain recombines TRBV19 with TRBJ1-5; D unclear. The CDR3 is 18 amino acids. Germline assignment: CDR1 LNHDA and CDR2 SQIVND (reference sequence). Trimming took 6 bases from V and 0 from J, leaving 21 bases between them.

The chain combines TRBV27 with TRBJ2-1, with D tentatively TRBD1 or TRBD2 (5 bases each). The germline V gene encodes CDR1 MNHEY and CDR2 SMNVEV (reference sequence). Trimming took off 3 bases at V and 3 bases at J, with 9 bases between the two ends. The CDR3 consists of 14 residues. CDR3 sequence (DNA): TGTGCCAGCAGTTTGGGACCCGACTACAATGAGCAGTTCTTC. Its translation is CASSLGPDYNEQFF.

The chain links TRBV4-1 to TRBJ2-7; D unclear. Trimming shortened V by 8 bases and J by 6 bases, and 20 bases separated the two germline ends. CDR1 and CDR2 (germline): MGHRA, YSYEKL. The length of the CDR3 is 14 residues. DNA of the CDR3: TGCGCCAGCGGAAAGGGTTTGTTGGCCTCCGAGCAGTACTTC. Translating gives CASGKGLLASEQYF.

This clone was detected a few times. This chain connects TRBV6-5 to TRBJ2-7; D perhaps matches TRBD2 (6 bases). V lost 2 bases and J lost 2, with 13 bases in between. CDR1 and CDR2 from the germline V gene are MNHEY and SVGAGI. The CDR3 totals 15 residues. CDR3 region: CASSYGGGDAYEQYF. In nucleotides, the CDR3 is TGTGCCAGCAGTTACGGCGGCGGGGACGCCTACGAGCAGTACTTC.

The V call is TRBV27, the J call TRBJ1-5, with 7 bases aligning to TRBD1. This CDR3 comprises 14 residues. From germline, CDR1 is MNHEY and CDR2 SMNVEV (reference sequence). The J segment lost 7 bases and the V segment lost 4 bases, leaving 7 bases of the junction unmatched. CDR3 nucleotides: TGTGCCAGCAGTTCGTACAGGGGAAAACAGCCCCAGCATTTT. Its translation is CASSSYRGKQPQHF.

This chain joins TRBV3-1 (or the pseudogene TRBV3-2) and TRBJ2-3, with a tentative D call TRBD2 (5 bases). CDR1 LGHDT and CDR2 YNNKEL come from the germline V gene (reference sequence). Trimming stripped 4 bases from V and 3 bases from J, with 11 bases between. The CDR3 runs to 14 residues. The CDR3 here is CASSRREGTDTQYF. Written as DNA, the CDR3 is TGTGCCAGCAGCCGTCGGGAAGGGACAGATACGCAGTATTTT.

CDR3 sequence reads: CASRREGYEQYF. Here the CDR3 DNA reads TGTGCCAGCAGAAGAGAGGGTTACGAGCAGTACTTC. The rearrangement links TRBV7-9 to TRBJ2-7; TRBD2 is a possible D gene (5 bases). Trimming cost V 6 bases and J 4 bases, with 10 bases left between them. Germline CDR1 SEHNR, CDR2 FQNEAQ (reference sequence). This CDR3 spans 12 amino acids.

This sequence joins TRBV18 and TRBJ1-5, with D unclear. This CDR3 region has 14 residues. The V and J ends lost 3 bases and 6 bases respectively, with 12 bases between them. Germline-derived CDR1 and CDR2 are KGHSH and LQKENI. The DNA of the CDR3 is TGTGCCAGCTCACCCGCGGGAATCGGTCAGCCCCAGCATTTT. It encodes CASSPAGIGQPQHF.

This chain joins TRBV5-4 and TRBJ1-2; D not certain. The CDR3 is made up of 14 amino acids. The germline CDR1 and CDR2 sequences are SGHNT and YYREEE (reference sequence). Trimming shortened V by 2 bases and J by 2 bases, and 10 bases separated the two germline ends. CDR3 sequence reads: CASSFGRLNYGYTF. CDR3 in DNA: TGTGCCAGCAGCTTCGGTCGGCTGAACTATGGCTACACCTTC.

This chain links TRBV29-1 with TRBJ1-4; possibly TRBD1 for D (5 bases). The CDR3 sequence is 16 residues long. Germline CDR1 and CDR2: SQVTM and ANQGSEA. Trimming left V 7 bases short and J 2 bases short, with 20 bases between. DNA of the CDR3: TGCAGCGCAAGCCGCTCAACCAGGGACACTAATGAAAAACTGTTTTTT. Translating gives CSASRSTRDTNEKLFF.

V and J are TRBV5-5 and TRBJ1-5; D is undetermined. Trimming stripped 1 base from V and 0 bases from J, with 11 bases between. This CDR3 is 16 amino acids long. Per germline, CDR1 SGHKS and CDR2 YYEKEE (reference sequence). CDR3: CASSLIGGDSNQPQHF. The CDR3 bases are TGTGCCAGCAGCTTGATAGGAGGAGATAGCAATCAGCCCCAGCATTTT.

The chain couples TRBV2 to TRBJ1-3; D gene ambiguous. The CDR3 consists of 16 residues. Trimming shortened V by 5 bases and J by 0 bases, and 14 bases separated the two germline ends. From germline, CDR1 is SNHLY and CDR2 FYNNEI. This CDR3 is CASSTTGGYSGNTIYF. CDR3 in DNA: TGTGCCAGCAGTACCACGGGAGGTTACTCTGGAAACACCATATATTTT.

The chain is built from TRBV18 and TRBJ2-7, with D maybe TRBD2 (6 bases). V was shortened by 2 bases and J by 2 bases, with 7 bases between the two germline ends. CDR1 is KGHSH, CDR2 LQKENI, per germline. This CDR3 has 13 residues. In DNA form, the CDR3 reads TGTGCCAGCTCACCAGCGGGGCCCTACGAGCAGTACTTC. Translated: CASSPAGPYEQYF.

Only one count was recorded for this clone. The rearrangement links TRBV7-3 to TRBJ2-1; the match to TRBD1 covers 9 bases. The germline V gene encodes CDR1 SGHTA and CDR2 FQGTGA. The CDR3 spans 16 residues. V shed 5 bases and J 3 bases; nucleotides not matched to a gene: 8. The CDR3 here is CASSEQGASFYNEQFF. CDR3 in DNA: TGTGCCAGCAGCGAACAGGGGGCGTCCTTCTACAATGAGCAGTTCTTC.

Concerning this clone itself: A much larger clone differs by one base, so this may be a read error. The chain recombines TRBV7-9 with TRBJ1-6; TRBD1 aligns across 7 bases. Trimming took 2 bases from V and 7 from J; bases not matched to a gene: 2. The CDR3 spans 14 residues. CDR1 SEHNR and CDR2 FQNEAQ come from the germline V gene (reference sequence). This chain's CDR3 is CASSLQGENSPLHF. CDR3 sequence (DNA): TGTGCCAGCAGCTTACAGGGGGAGAATTCACCCCTCCACTTT. Looking up the rest from reference TRBV7-9 and TRBJ1-6 gives the full variable domain: DTGVSQNPRHKITKRGQNVTFRCDPISEHNRLYWYRQTLGQGPEFLTYFQNEAQLEKSRLLSDRFSAERPKGSFSTLEIQRTEQGDSAMYLCASSLQGENSPLHFGNGTRLTVT.

This clone was found once. The J gene is TRBJ1-1, the V gene TRBV5-1; 9 bases agree with TRBD1. V lost 0 bases, J lost 6 bases, and 9 bases stayed unmatched. The CDR3 sequence is 16 residues long. Per germline, CDR1 SGHRS and CDR2 YFSETQ. Written as DNA, the CDR3 is TGCGCCAGCAGCTTGGTGACAGGGGGTTTTAACCCTGAAGCTTTCTTT. Translation: CASSLVTGGFNPEAFF.

The V call is TRBV18, the J call TRBJ2-7; D uncertain. V was clipped by 6 bases and J by 5 bases, with 14 bases between them. CDR1 and CDR2 (germline): KGHSH, LQKENI. CDR3 size: 13 residues. The CDR3 region has the DNA TGTGCCAGCTCCTCAACTAATACTAACGAGCAGTACTTC. Translated: CASSSTNTNEQYF.

With respect to this clone: Other DNA sequences of this sample code for an identical CDR3. The rearrangement uses TRBV7-3 and TRBJ2-7, with 7 bases lining up with TRBD2. Germline trimming cut 2 bases from V and 3 bases from J; bases unmatched to any gene: 1. The germline V gene has CDR1 SGHTA and CDR2 FQGTGA. This CDR3 spans 13 amino acids. CDR3 sequence (DNA): TGTGCCAGCAGCTTAGGGGGGGACTACGAGCAGTACTTC. Translated, it gives CASSLGGDYEQYF.

The chain recombines TRBV7-6 with TRBJ1-1, with D possibly matching TRBD1 (5 bases). The CDR3 is 15 residues long. V was shortened by 1 base and J by 0 bases, with 9 bases between the two germline ends. Germline V gene lookup returns CDR1 SGHVS and CDR2 FNYEAQ. CDR3 in DNA: TGTGCCAGCAGCTTAGTTGGGGGACTGAACACTGAAGCTTTCTTT. Its translation is CASSLVGGLNTEAFF.

The chain combines TRBV20-1 with TRBJ2-7; no definite D call. The CDR3 is made up of 11 amino acids. Germline loops: CDR1 DFQATT, CDR2 SNEGSKA (reference sequence). The V end lost 3 bases, the J end lost 3 bases, and 6 bases lay between the germline ends. The CDR3 region is CSASLDYEQYF. CDR3 nucleotides: TGCAGTGCTAGTCTAGACTACGAGCAGTACTTC.

The chain has TRBV7-2 and TRBJ1-2, with TRBD1 matching over 8 bases. Germline V CDR1 and CDR2: SGHTA, FQGNSA. The V and J ends lost 6 bases and 7 bases, in that order; junction bases with no gene match: 7. The CDR3 loop spans 13 amino acids. CDR3 region: CASREGTGFGYTF. The CDR3 bases are TGTGCCAGCAGGGAAGGGACAGGTTTTGGCTACACCTTC.

This clone was seen just once. The CDR3 DNA is TGTGCCAGCAGCCCCCGCTGGACAGGGGCGGCCGGGGAGCTGTTTTTT. Translated, it gives CASSPRWTGAAGELFF. The gene calls are TRBV6-2 or TRBV6-3 and TRBJ2-2; 9 positions agree with TRBD1. With 6 bases clipped from V and 6 bases from J, the junction kept 11 bases outside the gene matches. The CDR3 is 16 amino acids. Per the germline V gene, CDR1 is MNHEY and CDR2 is SVGEGT.

J is TRBJ1-2 and V is TRBV27, with 7 bases matching TRBD1. The trim removed 6 bases at V and 0 bases at J, leaving 4 bases unmatched. The length of the CDR3 is 14 residues. CDR1 and CDR2 (germline): MNHEY, SMNVEV (reference sequence). CDR3 protein: CASRRTGSNYGYTF. The CDR3 nucleotides are TGTGCCAGCAGACGGACAGGTTCTAACTATGGCTACACCTTC.

This clone appeared once. The chain joins TRBV5-4 to TRBJ1-1; 11 nucleotides agree with TRBD1. CDR1 is SGHNT, CDR2 YYREEE, per germline (reference sequence). V lost 0 bases to trimming and J lost 6 bases; unmatched junction nucleotides: 4. The CDR3 consists of 15 residues. The CDR3 region is CASSLVGQGASEAFF. For the CDR3, the DNA is TGTGCCAGCAGCTTGGTCGGACAGGGGGCCTCTGAAGCTTTCTTT.

The V gene is TRBV6-5, the J gene TRBJ2-7; 9 positions match TRBD1. CDR3 size: 14 residues. Germline CDR1 and CDR2: MNHEY and SVGAGI. V was pared by 6 bases and J by 5 bases, with 8 bases of the junction left unmatched. In DNA form, the CDR3 reads TGTGCCAGCAGAATACAGGGGGCGCTGGACGAGCAGTACTTC. Protein sequence: CASRIQGALDEQYF.

The V gene is TRBV6-5, the J gene TRBJ2-7, with TRBD1 matching 10 bases. V shed 0 bases, J shed 2 bases, and the junction held 4 bases outside the gene matches. The V gene's germline CDR1 is MNHEY and CDR2 SVGAGI. There are 16 residues in the CDR3. The CDR3 reads CASSYSTGTGAYEQYF. The CDR3 DNA reads TGTGCCAGCAGTTACTCAACCGGGACAGGGGCCTACGAGCAGTACTTC.